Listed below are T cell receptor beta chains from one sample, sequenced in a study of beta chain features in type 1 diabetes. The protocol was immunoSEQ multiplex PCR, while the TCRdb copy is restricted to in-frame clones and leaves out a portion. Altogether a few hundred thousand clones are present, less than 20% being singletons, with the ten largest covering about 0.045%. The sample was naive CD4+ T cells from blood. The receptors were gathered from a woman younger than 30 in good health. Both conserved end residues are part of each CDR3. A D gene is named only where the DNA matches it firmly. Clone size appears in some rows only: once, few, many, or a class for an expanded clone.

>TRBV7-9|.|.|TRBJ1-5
CASSLGVTGEDSNQPQHF
TGTGCCAGCAGCTTAGGAGTGACGGGTGAAGATAGCAATCAGCCCCAGCATTTT
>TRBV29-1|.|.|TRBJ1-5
CSVDSGDHQPQHF
TGCAGCGTTGATTCGGGGGATCATCAGCCCCAGCATTTT
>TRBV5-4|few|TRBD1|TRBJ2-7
CASSHRDRGYEQYF
TGTGCCAGCAGCCACAGGGACAGGGGTTACGAGCAGTACTTC
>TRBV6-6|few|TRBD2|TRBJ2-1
CASASGTSAGEQFF
TGTGCCAGTGCCTCAGGGACTAGCGCCGGTGAGCAGTTCTTC
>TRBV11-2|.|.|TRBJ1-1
CASSLDQTHTEAFF
TGTGCCAGCAGCTTAGATCAAACTCACACTGAAGCTTTCTTT
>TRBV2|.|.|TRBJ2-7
CASASDRPDYEQYF
TGTGCCAGCGCCTCAGACAGACCTGACTACGAGCAGTACTTC
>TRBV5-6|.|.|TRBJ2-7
CASSLGVQGFNEQYF
TGTGCCAGCAGCTTGGGTGTCCAGGGTTTCAACGAGCAGTACTTC
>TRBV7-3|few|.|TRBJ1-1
CASSFSYISFTEAFF
TGTGCCAGCAGTTTTTCGTACATTTCTTTCACTGAAGCTTTCTTT
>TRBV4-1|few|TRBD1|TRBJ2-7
CASSLHLFRDSSYEQYF
TGCGCCAGCAGCCTTCACCTTTTCCGGGACAGCTCCTACGAGCAGTACTTC
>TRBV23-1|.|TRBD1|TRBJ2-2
CASSLDNRGGSGELFF
TGCGCCAGCAGTCTGGACAACAGGGGCGGGTCCGGGGAGCTGTTTTTT
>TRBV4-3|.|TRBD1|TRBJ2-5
CASSQDGRGRRTAETQYF
TGCGCCAGCAGCCAAGACGGCAGGGGGCGACGCACGGCAGAGACCCAGTACTTC
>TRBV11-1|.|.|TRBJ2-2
CASSLGSWDTGELFF
TGTGCCAGCAGCTTAGGGAGTTGGGACACCGGGGAGCTGTTTTTT
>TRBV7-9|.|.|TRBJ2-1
CASSLTENNEQFF
TGTGCCAGCAGCTTGACTGAAAACAATGAGCAGTTCTTC
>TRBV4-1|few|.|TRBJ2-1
CASSQGFAGIFHEQFF
TGCGCCAGCAGCCAAGGATTCGCGGGAATTTTTCATGAGCAGTTCTTC
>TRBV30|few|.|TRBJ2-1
CAWSPGFYNEQFF
TGTGCCTGGAGCCCCGGGTTTTACAATGAGCAGTTCTTC
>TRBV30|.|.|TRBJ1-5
CAWSEGEGSNQPQHF
TGTGCCTGGAGTGAAGGGGAGGGATCAAATCAGCCCCAGCATTTT
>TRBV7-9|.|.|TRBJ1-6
CASSLFFDSPLHF
TGTGCCAGCAGCCTGTTTTTCGATTCACCCCTCCACTTT
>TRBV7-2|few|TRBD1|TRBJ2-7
CASSLGQGHREQYF
TGTGCCAGCAGCCTTGGACAGGGTCATCGGGAGCAGTACTTC
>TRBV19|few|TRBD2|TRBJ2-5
CASSIMAGASETQYF
TGTGCCAGTAGTATAATGGCGGGAGCCTCAGAGACCCAGTACTTC
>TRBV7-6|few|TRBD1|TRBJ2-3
CASSLVPGGSDTQYF
TGTGCCAGCAGCTTAGTCCCAGGGGGTAGTGATACGCAGTATTTT
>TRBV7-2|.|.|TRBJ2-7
CASSLGGPYEQYF
TGTGCCAGCAGCTTAGGAGGCCCCTACGAGCAGTACTTC
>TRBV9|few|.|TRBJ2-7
CASSVGQGGWYEQYF
TGTGCCAGCAGCGTAGGCCAGGGGGGCTGGTACGAGCAGTACTTC
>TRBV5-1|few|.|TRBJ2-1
CASSLTSNTYNEQFF
TGCGCCAGCAGCTTAACTAGTAATACCTACAATGAGCAGTTCTTC
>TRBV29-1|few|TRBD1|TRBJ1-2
CSVTQGAWVDGYTF
TGCAGCGTGACACAGGGGGCGTGGGTCGATGGCTACACCTTC
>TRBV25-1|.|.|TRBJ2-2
CASSGAGAGGELFF
TGTGCCAGCAGTGGGGCAGGGGCCGGCGGGGAGCTGTTTTTT